This T cell receptor beta chain was sequenced in a study of blood T cells in healthy people across ages. Extraction yielded at least 5.5 micrograms of total RNA per sample. The CDR3 covers 13 residues. V dropped 8 bases and J dropped 8 bases, with 16 bases sitting between them. CDR1 and CDR2 (germline): MDHEN, SYDVKM. This clonotype occurred a few times. With a J-beta primer mix and a sample-barcoded 5' primer, a second PCR ran about 6 to 11 cycles. TCRdb ran MiXCR on the 5' RACE reads and lists one entry per CDR3 protein. The data contain approximately 1.5 million distinct CDR3 sequences, about 32% of them seen just once; the ten biggest clones take up approximately 10%.

The chain carries TRBV28 and TRBJ2-1; possibly TRBD1 or TRBD2 for D (5 bases each). Material for sequencing was blood. This TCR came from a young woman in good health. CDR3 in DNA: TGTGCCAGCCTCGGGGACCCGGATCATGAGCAGTTCTTC. Residues: CASLGDPDHEQFF.